This T cell receptor (beta chain) came from a study of blood T cell repertoires in COVID-19. Background on the study: PBMCs, B-cell-depleted T cells, or T cells were the source of the cDNA or gDNA that made up the material.

The authors' processing: Cell counts per sample came from amplifying reference gene primers. Sequencing used immunoSEQ multiplex PCR; TCRdb keeps in-frame clones, though not all of them. V, J and clone size are those of that table, while D and trimming were read from the DNA. The sample carries nearly 350,000 clones, approximately 87% recorded once. This clone showed up just once. Trimming removed 8 bases from V and 5 bases from J, with 16 bases in between. The CDR3 is made up of 13 amino acids. Germline-derived CDR1 and CDR2 are LNHNV and YYDKDF (reference sequence). Seattle enrolled patients during active infection and tracked them longitudinally.

Sequences were obtained from peripheral blood. The clonotype originates from a woman in her forties or fifties with COVID-19, enrolled during active disease. The chain links TRBV15 to TRBJ2-7; D possibly corresponds to TRBD1 (6 bases). CDR3 in DNA: TGTGCCACCTCATTTGACAGGTCCCACGAGCAGTACTTC. Translating gives CATSFDRSHEQYF.